A single sample is the source of the 18 T cell receptor beta chains below, sequenced in a study of control samples from healthy donors and cancer patients. The protocol was immunoSEQ multiplex PCR, while the TCRdb copy is restricted to in-frame clones and leaves out a portion. The data show fewer than 150,000 clones, approximately 90% seen once. Specimen: blood. Source of these receptors: a man younger than 35 in good health.

CDR3 nucleotide sequence: TGTGCCAGCAGCCAAGGTGGGGAGACCCAGTACTTC. Protein product: CASSQGGETQYF. This rearrangement joins TRBV3-1 (or the pseudogene TRBV3-2) to TRBJ2-5; D is unresolved. V lost 1 base and J 5 bases, leaving 5 bases between the germline ends. The CDR3 spans 12 residues. Germline V CDR1 and CDR2: LGHDT, YNNKEL (reference sequence).

V usage is TRBV6-5 and J usage is TRBJ2-1, with 9 bases aligning to TRBD1. With 5 bases clipped from V and 3 bases from J, the junction kept 5 bases outside the gene matches. Germline V gene data show CDR1 as MNHEY and CDR2 as SVGAGI. CDR3 length: 15 amino acids. The CDR3 region has the DNA TGTGCCAGCAGTACCGGACAGGGGTACTACAATGAGCAGTTCTTC. The encoded protein is CASSTGQGYYNEQFF.

The genes are TRBV30 and TRBJ1-5; tentative D call: TRBD1 (5 bases). Germline V gene sequence: CDR1 GTSNPN, CDR2 SVGIG (reference sequence). The V end was cut by 1 base, the J end by 7 bases, with 11 bases between. CDR3 size: 13 residues. CDR3 sequence: CAWSEGFGQPQHF. In DNA, the CDR3 is TGTGCCTGGAGTGAGGGGTTCGGGCAGCCCCAGCATTTT.

The rearrangement uses TRBV6-1 and TRBJ2-3, with 7 bases lining up with TRBD1. CDR1 and CDR2 (germline): MNHNS, SASEGT. This CDR3 has 20 residues. Germline trimming cut 2 bases from V and 2 bases from J; bases unmatched to any gene: 19. The DNA of the CDR3 is TGTGCCAGCAGTGAAAGCCCGGGACAGCTAAGCAAGGTGTTCACAGATACGCAGTATTTT. Translated, it gives CASSESPGQLSKVFTDTQYF.

This clone was detected only once. The sample carries other DNA sequences with the same CDR3. V and J are TRBV5-6 and TRBJ2-2; D remains ambiguous. Germline V gene lookup returns CDR1 SGHDT and CDR2 YYEEEE. V was pared by 4 bases and J by 1 base, with 2 bases between. The CDR3 has 12 amino acids. CDR3 sequence (DNA): TGTGCCAGCAGCCTGAACACCGGGGAGCTGTTTTTT. Translating gives CASSLNTGELFF.

J is TRBJ1-2 and V is TRBV13; D unresolved. V gave up 1 base and J gave up 3 bases, with 12 bases separating them. CDR3 size: 15 residues. The germline V gene has CDR1 PRHDT and CDR2 FYEKMQ (reference sequence). The CDR3 DNA reads as TGTGCCAGCAGCTTAGAGGTTACAGCCTACTATGGCTACACCTTC. This translates into CASSLEVTAYYGYTF.

V and J are TRBV18 and TRBJ2-1; weak D call: TRBD1 (6 bases). The V gene lost 6 bases and the J gene lost 5 bases, with 14 bases spanning the gap. Germline lookup yields CDR1 KGHSH and CDR2 LQKENI. The CDR3 totals 14 residues. The CDR3 DNA sequence: TGTGCCAGCTCCCCGCAGGACAGTAACAATGAGCAGTTCTTC. Translating it yields CASSPQDSNNEQFF.

Remarks on this clone: At the DNA level, this CDR3 is encoded by other sequences in the same sample as well. The chain links TRBV5-1 to TRBJ2-1, with 13 bases lining up with TRBD2. The V gene end was trimmed by 7 bases and the J gene end by 4 bases; junction bases not matched to a gene: 2. The CDR3 has 14 amino acids. Germline V gene data show CDR1 as SGHRS and CDR2 as YFSETQ. CDR3 loop: CASSTSGGYNEQFF. CDR3 DNA: TGCGCCAGCTCGACTAGCGGGGGGTACAATGAGCAGTTCTTC.

The chain joins TRBV7-9 to TRBJ1-5, with 8 bases that match TRBD1. Germline V gene sequence: CDR1 SEHNR, CDR2 FQNEAQ (reference sequence). The CDR3 has 15 residues. With 4 bases clipped from V and 2 bases from J, the junction kept 4 bases outside the gene matches. DNA for the CDR3: TGTGCCAGCAGCTCACAGGGGGAGGGCAATCAGCCCCAGCATTTT. This sequence encodes CASSSQGEGNQPQHF.

The rearrangement joins TRBV4-1 to TRBJ1-1, with 9 bases aligning to TRBD1. The CDR3 runs 16 residues. In germline, CDR1 is MGHRA, CDR2 YSYEKL. V was clipped by 1 base and J by 4 bases; unmatched bases: 7. The CDR3 spells CASSQVWGDRVTEAFF. The CDR3 coding sequence is TGCGCCAGCAGCCAAGTCTGGGGGGACAGGGTCACTGAAGCTTTCTTT.

This sequence joins TRBV18 and TRBJ1-1, with a weak D call TRBD1 (5 bases). Between the trimmed V and J ends, which lost 2 bases and 7 bases, there was a span of 14 bases. The CDR3 runs to 14 residues. The germline gives CDR1 KGHSH, CDR2 LQKENI. CDR3 coding DNA: TGTGCCAGCTCACCAGCCTCCCCAGGGAATGAAGCTTTCTTT. It is translated as CASSPASPGNEAFF.

This clone has only one observation. The chain carries TRBV28 and TRBJ2-7, with 7 bases aligning to TRBD2. After removal of 5 bases from V and 5 bases from J, the junction contained 3 bases not matched to a gene. Germline CDR1 reads MDHEN; CDR2 reads SYDVKM. This CDR3 comprises 12 residues. The CDR3 coding sequence is TGTGCCAGCAGTGGGGGGGTTAACGAGCAGTACTTC. Translated, it gives CASSGGVNEQYF.

The chain is built from TRBV6-5 and TRBJ1-5; the D is unclear. Trimming stripped 0 bases from V and 3 bases from J, with 9 bases between. Germline V CDR1 and CDR2: MNHEY, SVGAGI. The CDR3 covers 15 residues. As DNA, the CDR3 is TGTGCCAGCAGTTACTCGGGAGGGAACAATCAGCCCCAGCATTTT. Its protein product is CASSYSGGNNQPQHF.

This chain connects TRBV3-1 (or the pseudogene TRBV3-2) to TRBJ2-1, with 12 bases that match TRBD2. Germline V gene data show CDR1 as LGHDT and CDR2 as YNNKEL (reference sequence). This CDR3 contains 15 residues. With 3 bases clipped from V and 8 bases from J, the junction kept 5 bases outside the gene matches. CDR3 nucleotides: TGTGCCAGCAGCCACCTAGCGGGGGGGCGGGATGAGCAGTTCTTC. The encoded protein is CASSHLAGGRDEQFF.

The gene calls are TRBV29-1 and TRBJ2-7; 13 bases line up with TRBD2. Germline V gene lookup returns CDR1 SQVTM and CDR2 ANQGSEA. The CDR3 runs to 15 residues. Unmatched junction bases numbered 3, after V lost 1 base and J lost 3 bases. As DNA, the CDR3 is TGCAGCGTTGAAGGCGGGACTAGCGGGGACTACGAGCAGTACTTC. This encodes CSVEGGTSGDYEQYF.

V usage is TRBV3-1 (or the pseudogene TRBV3-2) and J usage is TRBJ1-5; 8 nucleotides line up with TRBD1. The trim removed 11 bases at V and 6 bases at J, leaving 12 bases unmatched. The CDR3 length is 14 residues. From germline, CDR1 is LGHDT and CDR2 YNNKEL (reference sequence). CDR3 sequence (DNA): TGTGCCTCTGGCGGGGGACAGGCTCTTCAGCCCCAGCATTTT. Translation: CASGGGQALQPQHF.

This chain connects TRBV6-5 to TRBJ1-5; 7 bases agree with TRBD1. V shed 0 bases and J 7 bases; nucleotides not matched to a gene: 6. CDR1 is MNHEY and CDR2 is SVGAGI in the germline V gene. CDR3 size: 15 residues. CDR3 nucleotides: TGTGCCAGCAGTTACTCGGCAGGGGGAGGACAGCCCCAGCATTTT. Its translation is CASSYSAGGGQPQHF.

As regards this clone: Germline is not matched at one junction end, which may reflect a read error. This chain uses TRBV7-7 with TRBJ2-1, with D tentatively TRBD1 (6 bases). This CDR3 is built from 14 residues. Germline CDR1 is SSHAT and CDR2 is FNYEAQ (reference sequence). The CDR3, as DNA: TGTGCTAGCAGCTCTGAGGGGGAAAGTGGTGAGCAGTTCTTC. Amino acids: CASSSEGESGEQFF.